This T cell receptor beta chain originates from a study of blood T cells in healthy people across ages. For the second PCR, which ran for about 6 to 12 cycles, a sample-barcoded 5' primer and a J-beta primer mix were used. TCRdb reprocessed the 5' RACE reads with MiXCR, giving one entry per CDR3 protein. The table includes roughly 860,000 distinct CDR3 sequences, 62% detected once. Collection of roughly 9.8 milliliters of peripheral blood was performed for each donor. Findings of the study overall: Estimates of diversity drawn from one million T cells were considered underestimates. Donors of long life had a larger count of naive CD4+ cells and greater diversity than aged donors. Diversity of TCR beta per million T cells declined in a roughly linear way with age.

About this clonotype itself: Its specificity is not known.

In germline, CDR1 is SGDLS, CDR2 YYNGEE. The CDR3 totals 14 residues. The chain links TRBV9 to TRBJ2-5; 8 bases map to TRBD2. The tail of the sequence fits TRBJ2-7 better, so the J call may be wrong. The receptor was derived from a man aged 30 to 45 in good health. Sequenced sample: blood. As DNA, the CDR3 is TGTGCCAGCGGCGCAAGCGGGGGACACTACGAGCAGTACTTC. It encodes CASGASGGHYEQYF.